The rows below give T cell receptor beta chains drawn from one sample of a study of PD-1 blockade in classical Hodgkin lymphoma. Clones were read by immunoSEQ multiplex PCR, and TCRdb kept only the in-frame ones, dropping some. The table shows approximately 150,000 clones, with just under 80% occurring only once. This sample comprised peripheral blood mononuclear cells (PBMCs), obtained before the second cycle of nivolumab. These receptors originate from a human donor with classical Hodgkin lymphoma. The CDR3 runs from the conserved cysteine through the conserved F or W. D genes are given only for firm matches. A clone size is listed for some rows: how often the clone was seen (once, few, many), or a class if it is expanded.

d_gene: NA
abundance: NA
j_gene: TRBJ2-6
v_gene: TRBV21-1
CDR3aa: CASRITIQQSRANVLTF
CDR3nt: TGTGCCAGCAGAATTACGATACAACAAAGTCGGGCCAACGTCCTGACTTTC

d_gene: TRBD2
abundance: NA
j_gene: TRBJ2-3
v_gene: TRBV11-3
CDR3aa: CASSLFRGGQDTQYF
CDR3nt: TGTGCCAGCAGCTTATTCCGGGGGGGCCAAGATACGCAGTATTTT

d_gene: TRBD1
abundance: NA
j_gene: TRBJ1-5
v_gene: TRBV2
CDR3aa: CASSGDSNSNQPQHF
CDR3nt: TGTGCCAGCAGTGGGGACAGCAATAGCAATCAGCCCCAGCATTTT

d_gene: NA
abundance: NA
j_gene: TRBJ2-6
v_gene: TRBV6-5
CDR3aa: CASSYEGAGANVLTF
CDR3nt: TGTGCCAGCAGTTACGAAGGGGCTGGGGCCAACGTCCTGACTTTC

d_gene: NA
abundance: NA
j_gene: TRBJ1-6
v_gene: TRBV19
CDR3aa: CASSIDRFGNSPLHF
CDR3nt: TGTGCCAGTAGTATAGATCGGTTTGGGAATTCACCCCTCCACTTT

d_gene: NA
abundance: NA
j_gene: TRBJ2-7
v_gene: TRBV6-6
CDR3aa: CASREPDTDSYEQYF
CDR3nt: TGTGCCAGCAGGGAACCCGACACCGACTCCTACGAGCAGTACTTC

d_gene: TRBD1
abundance: NA
j_gene: TRBJ2-3
v_gene: TRBV19
CDR3aa: CASSIPGTGGPDTQYF
CDR3nt: TGTGCCAGTAGTATACCCGGGACAGGGGGCCCAGATACGCAGTATTTT

d_gene: TRBD1
abundance: NA
j_gene: TRBJ2-3
v_gene: TRBV5-1
CDR3aa: CASSLKRQGSTDTQYF
CDR3nt: TGCGCCAGCAGCTTGAAGCGACAGGGGAGCACAGATACGCAGTATTTT

d_gene: NA
abundance: once
j_gene: TRBJ2-7
v_gene: TRBV19
CDR3aa: CASSISGAPYEQYF
CDR3nt: TGTGCCAGTAGTATATCAGGGGCCCCTTACGAGCAGTACTTC

d_gene: NA
abundance: NA
j_gene: TRBJ1-1
v_gene: TRBV9
CDR3aa: CASSVEGQLNTEAFF
CDR3nt: TGTGCCAGCAGCGTAGAGGGACAATTGAACACTGAAGCTTTCTTT

d_gene: NA
abundance: NA
j_gene: TRBJ1-1
v_gene: TRBV4-1
CDR3aa: CASSQAYYQGGANTEAFF
CDR3nt: TGCGCCAGCAGCCAAGCATACTATCAAGGAGGCGCCAACACTGAAGCTTTCTTT

d_gene: NA
abundance: NA
j_gene: TRBJ2-3
v_gene: TRBV7-3
CDR3aa: CASSWVGGLITDTQYF
CDR3nt: TGTGCCAGCAGCTGGGTAGGGGGTTTAATCACAGATACGCAGTATTTT

d_gene: TRBD1
abundance: NA
j_gene: TRBJ1-5
v_gene: TRBV28
CDR3aa: CASSSPSGQGVMWPQHF
CDR3nt: TGTGCCAGCAGTTCACCCTCCGGACAGGGCGTCATGTGGCCCCAGCATTTT

d_gene: NA
abundance: once
j_gene: TRBJ2-2
v_gene: TRBV15
CDR3aa: CATSRARGNTGELFF
CDR3nt: TGTGCCACCAGCAGGGCAAGGGGGAACACCGGGGAGCTGTTTTTT

d_gene: TRBD2
abundance: NA
j_gene: TRBJ2-5
v_gene: TRBV7-7
CDR3aa: CASSLAQSGGAETQYF
CDR3nt: TGTGCTAGCAGCTTAGCGCAAAGCGGGGGGGCAGAGACCCAGTACTTC

d_gene: TRBD2
abundance: NA
j_gene: TRBJ2-7
v_gene: TRBV5-4
CDR3aa: CASSSSGKSYEQYF
CDR3nt: TGTGCCAGCAGCTCAAGCGGGAAGTCCTACGAGCAGTACTTC

d_gene: NA
abundance: NA
j_gene: TRBJ2-1
v_gene: TRBV10-3
CDR3aa: CAIRENSYNEQFF
CDR3nt: TGTGCCATCAGAGAAAATAGCTACAATGAGCAGTTCTTC

d_gene: NA
abundance: NA
j_gene: TRBJ2-1
v_gene: TRBV18
CDR3aa: CASSPAGRPQRNEQFF
CDR3nt: TGTGCCAGCTCCCCGGCGGGGCGCCCCCAGCGCAATGAGCAGTTCTTC

d_gene: NA
abundance: NA
j_gene: TRBJ2-5
v_gene: TRBV9
CDR3aa: CASSVLSSETQYF
CDR3nt: TGTGCCAGCAGCGTATTGTCAAGTGAGACCCAGTACTTC

d_gene: NA
abundance: NA
j_gene: TRBJ2-7
v_gene: TRBV6-6
CDR3aa: CASSYAQGLPYEQYF
CDR3nt: TGTGCCAGCAGTTACGCTCAGGGACTTCCCTACGAGCAGTACTTC

d_gene: TRBD2
abundance: NA
j_gene: TRBJ2-7
v_gene: TRBV18
CDR3aa: CASSPPFLAGGNYEQYF
CDR3nt: TGTGCCAGCTCACCACCTTTTTTAGCGGGGGGCAACTACGAGCAGTACTTC

d_gene: NA
abundance: NA
j_gene: TRBJ2-3
v_gene: TRBV5-4
CDR3aa: CASSLTTGGDTQYF
CDR3nt: TGTGCCAGCAGCTTGACGACAGGCGGCGATACGCAGTATTTT

d_gene: NA
abundance: NA
j_gene: TRBJ1-1
v_gene: TRBV7-7
CDR3aa: CASSLSRNTEAFF
CDR3nt: TGTGCTAGCAGCTTATCTAGGAACACTGAAGCTTTCTTT

d_gene: TRBD2
abundance: NA
j_gene: TRBJ2-2
v_gene: TRBV6-5
CDR3aa: CASTKAGANTGELFF
CDR3nt: TGTGCCAGCACCAAAGCGGGGGCGAACACCGGGGAGCTGTTTTTT

d_gene: TRBD1
abundance: NA
j_gene: TRBJ1-5
v_gene: TRBV6-1
CDR3aa: CASSGGTGLNQPQHF
CDR3nt: TGTGCCAGCAGTGGGGGGACAGGCCTCAATCAGCCCCAGCATTTT

d_gene: NA
abundance: NA
j_gene: TRBJ1-2
v_gene: TRBV18
CDR3aa: CASSLGRAYGYTF
CDR3nt: TGTGCCAGCTCCCTAGGGCGGGCGTATGGCTACACCTTC

d_gene: TRBD2
abundance: NA
j_gene: TRBJ2-7
v_gene: TRBV6-6
CDR3aa: CASSARLAGPYEQYF
CDR3nt: TGTGCCAGCAGTGCCAGACTAGCGGGACCCTACGAGCAGTACTTC

d_gene: NA
abundance: NA
j_gene: TRBJ2-7
v_gene: TRBV6-1
CDR3aa: CASSVGFPYEQYF
CDR3nt: TGTGCCAGCAGTGTGGGGTTCCCCTACGAGCAGTACTTC